This T cell receptor (beta chain) emerged from a study of blood T cell repertoires in COVID-19. Study-wide context: Acute-phase and convalescent COVID-19 samples originated in the United States, Italy and Spain.

Original data processing: From reference gene primer amplification, estimates of nucleated cell counts were derived. Libraries were prepared by immunoSEQ multiplex PCR; TCRdb keeps only in-frame clonotypes and omits some of them. The DNA gave D and trimming, while V, J and clone size come from that table. The sample holds just over 300,000 clones, 90% seen once. The participants were between roughly 18 and 100 years old and came from some 23 US areas. Researchers sorted participants into cohorts using their self-reported clinical history. The TCR comes from a woman between 18 and 29 years old with acute COVID-19. Sequenced: PBMCs or T cells enriched from blood (not recorded which).

CDR3 bases: TGTGCCAGCAGTTTAGCAACGCTAGCGGGAGCGGTAGGGTTCTTC. Encoded protein: CASSLATLAGAVGFF. The chain has TRBV28 and TRBJ2-1; 10 bases match TRBD2. CDR3 size: 15 residues. CDR1 MDHEN and CDR2 SYDVKM come from the germline V gene. Germline trimming cut 2 bases from V and 15 bases from J; bases unmatched to any gene: 13.